This is a list of T cell receptor beta chains from one sample in a study of blood T cell repertoires in COVID-19. Here immunoSEQ multiplex PCR was the method, and the copy in TCRdb shows in-frame clones only, minus some. The table has about 300,000 clones, about nine tenths seen once. The sample taken for sequencing was PBMCs or T cells enriched from blood (not recorded which). The receptors stem from a man aged 30 to 39 who had recovered from COVID-19. The CDR3 runs from the conserved cysteine through the conserved F or W. Fields, in order: V gene, D gene, clone size, J gene, CDR3 protein, CDR3 DNA. A D gene is named only where the DNA matches it firmly. The size entry is marked missing in some rows and otherwise reads once, few, many or a size class.

v_gene: TRBV25-1
d_gene: NA
abundance: NA
j_gene: TRBJ1-6
CDR3aa: CASNPEGRNNSPLHF
CDR3nt: TGTGCCAGCAACCCGGAGGGGAGGAATAATTCACCCCTCCACTTT

v_gene: TRBV6-2/TRBV6-3
d_gene: TRBD2
abundance: NA
j_gene: TRBJ2-1
CDR3aa: CASSYSPSGAGSYNEQFF
CDR3nt: TGTGCCAGCAGTTACTCCCCTAGCGGGGCCGGCTCCTACAATGAGCAGTTCTTC

v_gene: TRBV27
d_gene: NA
abundance: NA
j_gene: TRBJ1-5
CDR3aa: CASSLAGSNQPQHF
CDR3nt: TGTGCCAGCAGTTTAGCCGGTAGCAATCAGCCCCAGCATTTT

v_gene: TRBV5-1
d_gene: TRBD2
abundance: NA
j_gene: TRBJ2-2
CDR3aa: CASSSSGTSGSYTGELFF
CDR3nt: TGCGCCAGCAGCTCCTCAGGGACTAGCGGGAGTTACACCGGGGAGCTGTTTTTT

v_gene: TRBV19
d_gene: NA
abundance: NA
j_gene: TRBJ1-1
CDR3aa: CASKGAGPITSAFF
CDR3nt: TGTGCCAGTAAGGGAGCAGGCCCGATCACGTCGGCTTTCTTT

v_gene: TRBV23-1
d_gene: NA
abundance: NA
j_gene: TRBJ2-5
CDR3aa: CASSPLKPGSETQYF
CDR3nt: TGCGCCAGCAGCCCCCTAAAGCCAGGGTCGGAGACCCAGTACTTC

v_gene: TRBV10-2
d_gene: TRBD1
abundance: NA
j_gene: TRBJ2-1
CDR3aa: CASSDPGQPNNEQFF
CDR3nt: TGCGCCAGCAGTGACCCGGGACAGCCCAACAATGAGCAGTTCTTC

v_gene: TRBV7-9
d_gene: NA
abundance: NA
j_gene: TRBJ2-7
CDR3aa: CASSLLAGGLYEQYF
CDR3nt: TGTGCCAGCAGCTTACTGGCGGGCGGTCTCTACGAGCAGTACTTC

v_gene: TRBV12-3/TRBV12-4
d_gene: NA
abundance: NA
j_gene: TRBJ1-1
CDR3aa: CASSSQSNTEAFF
CDR3nt: TGTGCCAGCAGTTCCCAGTCTAACACTGAAGCTTTCTTT

v_gene: TRBV19
d_gene: TRBD2
abundance: NA
j_gene: TRBJ2-2
CDR3aa: CASSVLAGGTGELFF
CDR3nt: TGTGCCAGTAGTGTGCTAGCGGGAGGGACCGGGGAGCTGTTTTTT

v_gene: TRBV11-2
d_gene: TRBD1
abundance: NA
j_gene: TRBJ1-1
CDR3aa: CASSLLATGPEAFF
CDR3nt: TGTGCCAGCAGCTTATTAGCGACAGGGCCTGAAGCTTTCTTT

v_gene: TRBV5-1
d_gene: NA
abundance: NA
j_gene: TRBJ1-2
CDR3aa: CASSLAWQGKSCGYTF
CDR3nt: TGCGCCAGCAGCTTGGCCTGGCAGGGGAAATCTTGCGGCTACACCTTC

v_gene: TRBV11-2
d_gene: TRBD1
abundance: NA
j_gene: TRBJ1-2
CDR3aa: CASNAGGAGVDGYTF
CDR3nt: TGTGCCAGCAACGCAGGGGGCGCGGGTGTGGATGGCTACACCTTC

v_gene: TRBV19
d_gene: TRBD1
abundance: NA
j_gene: TRBJ1-6
CDR3aa: CASKGWDRNSPLHF
CDR3nt: TGTGCCAGTAAGGGGTGGGACAGAAATTCACCCCTCCACTTT

v_gene: TRBV10-3
d_gene: TRBD2
abundance: NA
j_gene: TRBJ2-1
CDR3aa: CAISEGLAGDVSYNEQFF
CDR3nt: TGTGCCATCAGTGAGGGACTAGCGGGAGATGTTTCCTACAATGAGCAGTTCTTC

v_gene: TRBV5-1
d_gene: TRBD1
abundance: NA
j_gene: TRBJ1-3
CDR3aa: CASSTSGTGGFSGNTIYF
CDR3nt: TGCGCCAGCAGCACGTCCGGGACAGGGGGCTTCTCTGGAAACACCATATATTTT

v_gene: TRBV6-5
d_gene: NA
abundance: NA
j_gene: TRBJ1-6
CDR3aa: CASRGLDNSPLHF
CDR3nt: TGTGCCAGCAGGGGGCTCGATAATTCACCCCTCCACTTT

v_gene: TRBV19
d_gene: TRBD2
abundance: NA
j_gene: TRBJ2-4
CDR3aa: CASNGPERGIQYF
CDR3nt: TGTGCCAGTAATGGCCCGGAGCGGGGAATACAGTACTTC

v_gene: TRBV18
d_gene: NA
abundance: NA
j_gene: TRBJ1-1
CDR3aa: CASSLTQGFTEAFF
CDR3nt: TGTGCCAGCTCACTTACACAGGGTTTCACTGAAGCTTTCTTT

v_gene: TRBV30
d_gene: TRBD1
abundance: NA
j_gene: TRBJ2-7
CDR3aa: CAWSVQGALEQYF
CDR3nt: TGTGCCTGGAGCGTACAGGGGGCGTTAGAGCAGTACTTC

v_gene: TRBV5-1
d_gene: TRBD1
abundance: NA
j_gene: TRBJ1-1
CDR3aa: CASSLDRTGSPEAFF
CDR3nt: TGCGCCAGCAGCTTGGACCGGACAGGGTCTCCTGAAGCTTTCTTT

v_gene: TRBV28
d_gene: TRBD1
abundance: NA
j_gene: TRBJ1-4
CDR3aa: CASSPYGTAINEKLFF
CDR3nt: TGTGCCAGCAGCCCATACGGGACAGCTATTAATGAAAAACTGTTTTTT

v_gene: TRBV7-2
d_gene: TRBD1
abundance: NA
j_gene: TRBJ2-3
CDR3aa: CASSAGGLTDTQYF
CDR3nt: TGTGCCAGCAGCGCAGGGGGCTTAACAGATACGCAGTATTTT

v_gene: TRBV24-1
d_gene: TRBD1
abundance: NA
j_gene: TRBJ1-1
CDR3aa: CATRQGSGETEAFF
CDR3nt: TGTGCCACCAGACAGGGGAGTGGGGAAACTGAAGCTTTCTTT

v_gene: TRBV6-5
d_gene: TRBD1
abundance: NA
j_gene: TRBJ1-5
CDR3aa: CASRTGNNQPQHF
CDR3nt: TGTGCCAGCAGGACAGGGAACAATCAGCCCCAGCATTTT

v_gene: TRBV19
d_gene: TRBD1
abundance: NA
j_gene: TRBJ1-5
CDR3aa: CASTETRQGDNQPQHF
CDR3nt: TGTGCCAGTACTGAGACCAGACAGGGCGACAATCAGCCCCAGCATTTT

v_gene: TRBV7-2
d_gene: NA
abundance: NA
j_gene: TRBJ1-3
CDR3aa: CASSLAGAGPGNTIYF
CDR3nt: TGTGCCAGCAGCTTAGCGGGGGCAGGGCCTGGAAACACCATATATTTT

v_gene: TRBV7-9
d_gene: NA
abundance: NA
j_gene: TRBJ1-1
CDR3aa: CASSQQENTEAFF
CDR3nt: TGTGCCAGCAGTCAACAGGAGAACACTGAAGCTTTCTTT

v_gene: TRBV19
d_gene: NA
abundance: NA
j_gene: TRBJ1-4
CDR3aa: CASTLGGGLPNEELFF
CDR3nt: TGTGCCAGTACCCTGGGCGGGGGTTTACCAAATGAGGAACTGTTTTTT

v_gene: TRBV19
d_gene: NA
abundance: once
j_gene: TRBJ1-1
CDR3aa: CASSIWRPNTEAFF
CDR3nt: TGTGCCAGTAGTATATGGAGGCCGAACACTGAAGCTTTCTTT